This TCR beta chain is drawn from a study of T cell changes during pregnancy in multiple sclerosis. The CDR3 has 15 amino acids. CDR1 MNHNS and CDR2 SASEGT come from the germline V gene. V was clipped by 7 bases and J by 3 bases; unmatched bases: 10. The table came from immunoSEQ multiplex PCR; TCRdb's copy has only in-frame clones and leaves some out. This sample yields tens of thousands of clones, of which around 90% are seen a single time; more than 8% belongs to the top ten. Specimen: peripheral blood, collected after pregnancy. V is TRBV6-1 and J is TRBJ2-7; 9 bases fit TRBD1. This TCR came from a female donor in good health, enrolled as a control in a pregnancy study. The CDR3 region is CASKDTGTGNYEQYF. The CDR3 DNA sequence: TGTGCCAGCAAAGATACCGGGACAGGGAACTACGAGCAGTACTTC.